One sample yielded the 15 T cell receptor beta chains listed below, sequenced in a study of shared clonotypes between healthy human individuals. TCRdb keeps only in-frame clones here, not all; method: immunoSEQ multiplex PCR. The table shows 1.4 million or so clones, with 98% to 99% occurring only once. The material sequenced was naive CD4+ T cells sorted from blood. The subset: CD45RA+ positively selected. These receptors all come from a young man in good health.

The V and J genes are TRBV11-3 and TRBJ2-2; tentative D call: TRBD1 (6 bases). The CDR3 is 16 residues long. Trimming removed 0 bases from V and 2 bases from J, with 10 bases in between. Germline loops: CDR1 SGHNT, CDR2 YENEEA. CDR3 loop: CASSLDLGGNTGELFF. As DNA, the CDR3 is TGTGCCAGCAGCTTAGATCTAGGGGGTAACACCGGGGAGCTGTTTTTT.

The chain is built from TRBV4-1 and TRBJ2-2; no definite D call. V dropped 2 bases and J dropped 5 bases, with 15 bases sitting between them. This CDR3 comprises 16 residues. CDR1 and CDR2 from the germline V gene are MGHRA and YSYEKL. The CDR3 spells CASSQLRLLGTGELFF. In nucleotides, the CDR3 is TGCGCCAGCAGCCAACTCCGGTTGCTGGGGACCGGGGAGCTGTTTTTT.

J is TRBJ2-7 and V is TRBV5-1; weak D call: TRBD1 (6 bases). The CDR3 runs to 13 residues. Trimming removed 4 bases from V and 3 bases from J, with 11 bases in between. Germline-derived CDR1 and CDR2 are SGHRS and YFSETQ. Here the CDR3 DNA reads TGCGCCAGCAGCATATGGACAGACTACGAGCAGTACTTC. Translation gives CASSIWTDYEQYF.

The chain uses TRBV11-2 and TRBJ2-7; perhaps TRBD1 as D (5 bases). Germline loops: CDR1 SGHAT, CDR2 FQNNGV. CDR3 length: 15 amino acids. Trimming removed 3 bases at V and 3 bases at J, with 15 bases between. In DNA form, the CDR3 reads TGTGCCAGCAGCTTTGCAGGGTTCGAACACTACGAGCAGTACTTC. This encodes CASSFAGFEHYEQYF.

V is TRBV5-1 and J is TRBJ2-1; D unresolved. CDR3 length equals 15 residues. Germline V lookup: CDR1 SGHRS, CDR2 YFSETQ. V lost 6 bases and J 10 bases, leaving 23 bases between the germline ends. CDR3 DNA sequence: TGCGCCAGCAACCCTCCATCCGTGGGAAGAACCGAGCAGTTCTTC. It encodes CASNPPSVGRTEQFF.

The genes are TRBV5-1 and TRBJ2-7; no clear D. CDR1 SGHRS and CDR2 YFSETQ come from the germline V gene. The germline V and J ends were trimmed by 4 bases and 4 bases, with 9 bases remaining between them. The CDR3 consists of 12 residues. CDR3 sequence (DNA): TGCGCCAGCAGCCAGCCGGGTTACGAGCAGTACTTC. Residues: CASSQPGYEQYF.

The gene calls are TRBV7-2 and TRBJ2-5; a weak D match, TRBD1 (5 bases). CDR1 is SGHTA, CDR2 FQGNSA, per germline. V lost 0 bases to trimming and J lost 4 bases, with 27 bases between them. The CDR3 is 20 residues long. CDR3 sequence: CASSLARWNRPIRGLETQYF. CDR3 in DNA: TGTGCCAGCAGCTTAGCGAGGTGGAACAGGCCCATTAGAGGTTTAGAGACCCAGTACTTC.

The chain uses TRBV19 and TRBJ2-2; D gene unclear. The CDR3 length is 12 residues. Trimming removed 7 bases at V and 1 base at J, with 4 bases between. Germline V CDR1 and CDR2: LNHDA, SQIVND (reference sequence). The CDR3 loop is CASNQNTGELFF. The DNA for the CDR3 is TGTGCCAGTAATCAGAACACCGGGGAGCTGTTTTTT.

V and J are TRBV27 and TRBJ2-5, with 13 positions matching TRBD2. Germline CDR1 reads MNHEY; CDR2 reads SMNVEV (reference sequence). The CDR3 loop spans 16 amino acids. V lost 6 bases and J lost 1; bases outside the gene matches: 5. DNA of the CDR3: TGTGCCAGCAGAAGGAGGACTAGCGGGAGCCAAGAGACCCAGTACTTC. This gives the protein CASRRRTSGSQETQYF.

The chain links TRBV7-9 to TRBJ2-3; possibly TRBD2 for D (6 bases). The CDR3 runs 15 residues. Between the trimmed V and J ends, which lost 2 bases and 2 bases, there was a span of 11 bases. CDR1 SEHNR and CDR2 FQNEAQ come from the germline V gene (reference sequence). For the CDR3, the DNA is TGTGCCAGCAGCTTAACGGAGGGAGACACAGATACGCAGTATTTT. It translates to CASSLTEGDTDTQYF.

This chain links TRBV9 with TRBJ2-7; D is unclear. V was cut by 1 base and J by 4 bases, with 18 bases left in between. From germline, CDR1 is SGDLS and CDR2 YYNGEE. This CDR3 region has 16 residues. The CDR3 DNA follows: TGTGCCAGCAGCGTAAACCCCTTAAACGCCTTATACGAGCAGTACTTC. This encodes CASSVNPLNALYEQYF.

This chain links TRBV5-1 with TRBJ1-1; D gene unclear. V lost 1 base, J lost 1 base, and 8 bases lay in between. CDR3 length: 14 residues. Per germline, CDR1 SGHRS and CDR2 YFSETQ. The CDR3 sequence: CASSLSSANTEAFF. CDR3 bases: TGCGCCAGCAGCTTGTCTTCCGCGAACACTGAAGCTTTCTTT.

A note on this clone: Other nucleotide sequences in the sample specify the same CDR3. V usage is TRBV5-1 and J usage is TRBJ1-1; 8 bases align to TRBD1. Trimming removed 3 bases from V and 5 bases from J; junction bases left unmatched: 6. The germline V gene encodes CDR1 SGHRS and CDR2 YFSETQ. The CDR3 sequence is 14 residues long. This CDR3 is CASSSQGAETEAFF. The CDR3 DNA is TGCGCCAGCAGCTCCCAGGGGGCTGAAACTGAAGCTTTCTTT.

The J gene is TRBJ2-7, the V gene TRBV29-1, with D unclear. V gave up 3 bases and J gave up 2 bases, with 5 bases separating them. The germline CDR1 and CDR2 sequences are SQVTM and ANQGSEA. CDR3 length: 11 residues. The CDR3 region has the DNA TGCAGCGTTGATACGGCCTACGAGCAGTACTTC. It is translated as CSVDTAYEQYF.

The rearrangement uses TRBV4-3 and TRBJ1-2, with D maybe TRBD1 (5 bases). CDR3 length equals 14 residues. Between the trimmed V and J ends, which lost 1 base and 6 bases, there was a span of 12 bases. Germline loops: CDR1 LGHNA, CDR2 YSLEER. CDR3 coding DNA: TGCGCCAGCAGCCAAGCTGGGGGTTCGGATGGCTACACCTTC. Translated, it gives CASSQAGGSDGYTF.